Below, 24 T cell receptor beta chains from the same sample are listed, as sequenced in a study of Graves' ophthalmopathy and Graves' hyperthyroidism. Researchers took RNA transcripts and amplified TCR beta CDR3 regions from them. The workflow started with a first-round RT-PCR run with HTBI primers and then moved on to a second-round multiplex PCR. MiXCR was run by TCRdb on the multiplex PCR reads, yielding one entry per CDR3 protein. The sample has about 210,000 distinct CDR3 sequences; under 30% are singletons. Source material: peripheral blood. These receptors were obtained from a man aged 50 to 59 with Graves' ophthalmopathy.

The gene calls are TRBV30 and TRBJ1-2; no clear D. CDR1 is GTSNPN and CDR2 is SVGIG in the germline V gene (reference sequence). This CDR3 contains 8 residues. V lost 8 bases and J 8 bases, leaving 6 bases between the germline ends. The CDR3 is CASGGYTF. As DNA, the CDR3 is TGTGCCAGTGGGGGCTACACCTTC.

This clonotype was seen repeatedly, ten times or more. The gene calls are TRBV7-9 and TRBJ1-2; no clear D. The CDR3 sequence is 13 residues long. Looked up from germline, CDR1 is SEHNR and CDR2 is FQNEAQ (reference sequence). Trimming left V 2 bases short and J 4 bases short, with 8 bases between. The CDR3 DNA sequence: TGTGCCAGCAGCTTATCCGGTCCCTATGGCTACACCTTC. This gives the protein CASSLSGPYGYTF.

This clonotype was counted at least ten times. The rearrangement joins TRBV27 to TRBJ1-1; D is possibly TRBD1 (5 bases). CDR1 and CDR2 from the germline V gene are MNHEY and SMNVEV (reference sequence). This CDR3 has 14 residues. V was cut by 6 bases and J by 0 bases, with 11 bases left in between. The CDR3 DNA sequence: TGTGCCAGCAGGCAGGGTTTCATGAACACTGAAGCTTTCTTT. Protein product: CASRQGFMNTEAFF.

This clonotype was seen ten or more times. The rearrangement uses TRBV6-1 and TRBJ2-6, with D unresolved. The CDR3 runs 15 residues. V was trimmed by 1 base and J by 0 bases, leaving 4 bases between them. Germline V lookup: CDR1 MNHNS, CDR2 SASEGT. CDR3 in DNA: TGTGCCAGCAGTGAAGACAACTCTGGGGCCAACGTCCTGACTTTC. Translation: CASSEDNSGANVLTF.

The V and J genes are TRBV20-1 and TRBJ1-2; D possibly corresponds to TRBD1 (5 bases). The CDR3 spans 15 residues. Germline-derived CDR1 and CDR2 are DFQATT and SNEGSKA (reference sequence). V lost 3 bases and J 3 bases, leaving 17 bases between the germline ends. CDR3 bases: TGCAGTGCTAGTTTTGGGGGATACCTAGACTATGGCTACACCTTC. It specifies CSASFGGYLDYGYTF.

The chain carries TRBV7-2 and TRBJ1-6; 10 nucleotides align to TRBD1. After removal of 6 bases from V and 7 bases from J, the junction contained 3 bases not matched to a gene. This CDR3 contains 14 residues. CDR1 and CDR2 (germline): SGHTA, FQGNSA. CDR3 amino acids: CASRGQGKNSPLHF. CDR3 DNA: TGTGCCAGCAGGGGACAGGGGAAGAATTCACCCCTCCACTTT.

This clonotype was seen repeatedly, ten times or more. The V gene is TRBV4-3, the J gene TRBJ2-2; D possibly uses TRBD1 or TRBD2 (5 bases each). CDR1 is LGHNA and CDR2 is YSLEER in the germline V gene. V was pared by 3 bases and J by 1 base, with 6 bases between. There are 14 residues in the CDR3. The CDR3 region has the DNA TGCGCCAGCAGCCAGGGACGGAACACCGGGGAGCTGTTTTTT. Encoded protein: CASSQGRNTGELFF.

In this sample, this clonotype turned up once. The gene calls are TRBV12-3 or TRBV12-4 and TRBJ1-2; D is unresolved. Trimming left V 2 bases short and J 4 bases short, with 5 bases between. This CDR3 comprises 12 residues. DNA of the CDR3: TGTGCCAGCAGTTTAAGTACCTATGGCTACACCTTC. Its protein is CASSLSTYGYTF.

The CDR3 nucleotides read TGTGCCAGCAGTTCGGACAGGGTCAATGCTGGAAACACCATATATTTT. This sequence encodes CASSSDRVNAGNTIYF. The rearrangement links TRBV12-3 or TRBV12-4 to TRBJ1-3; 8 bases match TRBD1. The CDR3 has 16 residues. V shed 4 bases, J shed 2 bases, and the junction held 7 bases outside the gene matches.

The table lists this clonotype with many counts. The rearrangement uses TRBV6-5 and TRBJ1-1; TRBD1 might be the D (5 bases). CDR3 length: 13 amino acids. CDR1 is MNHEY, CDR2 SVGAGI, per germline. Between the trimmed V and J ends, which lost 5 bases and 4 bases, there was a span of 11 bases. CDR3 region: CASSPPGRTEAFF. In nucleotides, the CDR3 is TGTGCCAGCAGTCCCCCAGGGCGCACTGAAGCTTTCTTT.

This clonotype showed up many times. Written as DNA, the CDR3 is TGTGCCAGCAGTTACGGGCCAGGGGTTGGTTCACCCCTCCACTTT. This translates into CASSYGPGVGSPLHF. The J gene is TRBJ1-6, the V gene TRBV6-5; D is perhaps TRBD1 (6 bases). Germline CDR1 is MNHEY and CDR2 is SVGAGI. With 2 bases removed from V and 9 bases from J, the gap between germline ends came to 14 bases. The CDR3 is made up of 15 amino acids.

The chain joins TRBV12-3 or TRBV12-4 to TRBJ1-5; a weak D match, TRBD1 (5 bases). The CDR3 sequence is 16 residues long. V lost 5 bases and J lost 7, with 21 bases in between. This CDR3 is CASSPLGVRGNQPQHF. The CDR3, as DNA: TGTGCCAGCAGTCCCCTCGGGGTAAGGGGTAACCAGCCCCAGCATTTT.

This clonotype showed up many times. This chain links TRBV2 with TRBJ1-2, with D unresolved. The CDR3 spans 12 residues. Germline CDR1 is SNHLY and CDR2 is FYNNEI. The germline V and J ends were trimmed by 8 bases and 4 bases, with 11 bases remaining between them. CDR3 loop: CASSEKIYGYTF. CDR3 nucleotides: TGTGCCAGCTCTGAGAAGATCTATGGCTACACCTTC. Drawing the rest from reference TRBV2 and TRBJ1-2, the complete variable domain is EPEVTQTPSHQVTQMGQEVILRCVPISNHLYFYWYRQILGQKVEFLVSFYNNEISEKSEIFDDQFSVERPDGSNFTLKIRSTKLEDSAMYFCASSEKIYGYTFGSGTRLTVV.

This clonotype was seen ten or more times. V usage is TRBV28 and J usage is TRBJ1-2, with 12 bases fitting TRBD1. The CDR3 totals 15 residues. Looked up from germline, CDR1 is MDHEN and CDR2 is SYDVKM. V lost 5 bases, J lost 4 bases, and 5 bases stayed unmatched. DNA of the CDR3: TGTGCCAGCAGTCCCGGGACAGGGGGCGTCTATGGCTACACCTTC. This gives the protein CASSPGTGGVYGYTF.

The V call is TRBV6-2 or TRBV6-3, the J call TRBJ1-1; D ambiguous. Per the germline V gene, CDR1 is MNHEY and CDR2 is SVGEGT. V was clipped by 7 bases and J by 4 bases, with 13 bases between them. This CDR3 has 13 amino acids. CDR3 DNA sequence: TGTGCCAGCACCAAGTCGTCGGGCACTGAAGCTTTCTTT. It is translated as CASTKSSGTEAFF.

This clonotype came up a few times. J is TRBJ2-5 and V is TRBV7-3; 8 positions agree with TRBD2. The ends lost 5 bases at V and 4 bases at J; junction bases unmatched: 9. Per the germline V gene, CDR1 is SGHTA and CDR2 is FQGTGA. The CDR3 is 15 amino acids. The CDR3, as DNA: TGTGCCAGCAGCGTCCAATCGGGACTAGGAGAGACCCAGTACTTC. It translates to CASSVQSGLGETQYF.

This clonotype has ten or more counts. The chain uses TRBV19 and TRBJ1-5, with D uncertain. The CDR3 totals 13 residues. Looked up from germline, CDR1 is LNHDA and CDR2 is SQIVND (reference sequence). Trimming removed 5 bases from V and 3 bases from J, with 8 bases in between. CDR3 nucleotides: TGTGCCAGTAGTGAGGAAAACAATCAGCCCCAGCATTTT. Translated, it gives CASSEENNQPQHF.

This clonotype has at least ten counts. The CDR3 loop is CASSQADRGPYGYTF. The DNA for the CDR3 is TGTGCCAGCAGCCAGGCGGACAGGGGCCCCTATGGCTACACCTTC. The genes are TRBV14 and TRBJ1-2, with TRBD1 matching over 9 bases. CDR1 and CDR2 from the germline V gene are SGHDN and FVKESK. V was pared by 3 bases and J by 4 bases, with 6 bases of the junction left unmatched. The CDR3 loop spans 15 amino acids.

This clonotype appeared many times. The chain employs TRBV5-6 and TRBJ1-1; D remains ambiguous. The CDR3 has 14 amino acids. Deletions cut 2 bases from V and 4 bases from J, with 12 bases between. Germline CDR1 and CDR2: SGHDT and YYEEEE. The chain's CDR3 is CASSLEALGTEAFF. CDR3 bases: TGTGCCAGCAGCTTAGAGGCCCTGGGCACTGAAGCTTTCTTT.

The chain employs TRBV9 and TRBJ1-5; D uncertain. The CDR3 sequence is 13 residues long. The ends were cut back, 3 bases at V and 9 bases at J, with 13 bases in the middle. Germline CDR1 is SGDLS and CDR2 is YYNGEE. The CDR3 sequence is CASSGSTRGPQHF. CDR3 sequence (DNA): TGTGCCAGCAGCGGCTCAACACGGGGGCCCCAGCATTTT.

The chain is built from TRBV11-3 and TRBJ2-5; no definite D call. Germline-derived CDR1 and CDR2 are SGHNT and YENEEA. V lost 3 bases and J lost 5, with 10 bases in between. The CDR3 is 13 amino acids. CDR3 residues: CASSLDGRETQYF. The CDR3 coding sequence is TGTGCCAGCAGCTTGGATGGGCGGGAGACCCAGTACTTC.

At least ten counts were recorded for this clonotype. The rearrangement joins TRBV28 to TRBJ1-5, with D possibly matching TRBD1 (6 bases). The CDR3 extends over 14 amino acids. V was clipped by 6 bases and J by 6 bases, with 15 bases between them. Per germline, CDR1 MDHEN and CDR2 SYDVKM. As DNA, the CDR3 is TGTGCCAGCAGCCCACAGGGTAGGGGTCAGCCCCAGCATTTT. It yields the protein CASSPQGRGQPQHF.

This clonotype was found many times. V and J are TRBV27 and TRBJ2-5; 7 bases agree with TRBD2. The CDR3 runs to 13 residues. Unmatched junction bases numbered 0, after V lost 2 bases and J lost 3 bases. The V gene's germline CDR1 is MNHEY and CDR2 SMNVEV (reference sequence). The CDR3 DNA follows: TGTGCCAGCAGTTTAGGGGGGGAAGAGACCCAGTACTTC. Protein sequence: CASSLGGEETQYF.

CDR3: CASTQSLMGGLQYF. CDR3 DNA sequence: TGTGCCAGCACCCAATCTCTCATGGGGGGGCTTCAGTACTTC. The genes are TRBV6-2 or TRBV6-3 and TRBJ2-4; possible D gene TRBD2, 7 bases. The germline V and J ends were trimmed by 7 bases and 11 bases, with 21 bases remaining between them. The CDR3 is made up of 14 amino acids. Germline values: CDR1 MNHEY, CDR2 SVGEGT.